The 12 T cell receptor beta chains in this list originate from one sample, sequenced in a study of cytomegalovirus exposure and HLA in healthy donors. Primers: 60 Vbeta forward and 13 Jbeta reverse. Profiling relied on immunoSEQ multiplex PCR, and the TCRdb table lists in-frame clones only, not all of them. The sample contains 60,000 to 70,000 clones, roughly 70% of which appear only once. The sequenced sample consisted of PBMCs. These receptors were collected from a woman between 25 and 40 years old in good health and CMV-seronegative.

This chain uses TRBV6-6 with TRBJ2-3; 8 nucleotides agree with TRBD2. The J segment lost 5 bases and the V segment lost 7 bases, leaving 11 bases of the junction unmatched. The CDR3 spans 15 residues. CDR1 is MNHNY, CDR2 SVGAGI, per germline (reference sequence). Here the CDR3 reads CASTSGGGWGDTQYF. The CDR3 nucleotides are TGTGCCAGCACTTCCGGGGGGGGCTGGGGAGATACGCAGTATTTT.

This clone occurred once. This chain links TRBV27 with TRBJ2-7; 11 bases are shared with TRBD2. The CDR3 runs 14 residues. The V gene's germline CDR1 is MNHEY and CDR2 SMNVEV (reference sequence). With 5 bases clipped from V and 4 bases from J, the junction kept 4 bases outside the gene matches. The CDR3 DNA sequence: TGTGCCAGCAGTCATAGCGGGGGGGCGTACGAGCAGTACTTC. Its translation is CASSHSGGAYEQYF.

The chain links TRBV18 to TRBJ1-2; D perhaps matches TRBD1 (6 bases). V gave up 5 bases and J gave up 4 bases, with 14 bases separating them. The CDR3 has 14 amino acids. CDR1 is KGHSH, CDR2 LQKENI, per germline. The CDR3 nucleotides read TGTGCCAGCTCAGGGGACACCCGGACCTATGGCTACACCTTC. As protein: CASSGDTRTYGYTF.

V usage is TRBV5-6 and J usage is TRBJ2-7, with 7 bases lining up with TRBD1. Germline CDR1 and CDR2: SGHDT and YYEEEE. J lost 0 bases, V lost 5 bases, and 8 bases had no gene match. The CDR3 totals 15 residues. CDR3 sequence: CASSRTGTVSYEQYF. Written as DNA, the CDR3 is TGTGCCAGCAGTCGCACCGGGACAGTCTCCTACGAGCAGTACTTC.

The chain joins TRBV10-3 to TRBJ1-1, with D possibly TRBD1 on 6 matching bases. This CDR3 is built from 11 residues. Between the trimmed V and J ends, which lost 10 bases and 4 bases, there was a span of 10 bases. CDR1 is ENHRY and CDR2 is SYGVKD in the germline V gene. The CDR3, as DNA: TGTGCCACCGAGACAGGCACTGAAGCTTTCTTT. Protein sequence: CATETGTEAFF.

V and J are TRBV11-3 and TRBJ2-3; the match to TRBD2 covers 8 bases. This CDR3 has 15 amino acids. The germline CDR1 and CDR2 sequences are SGHNT and YENEEA. The V segment lost 1 base and the J segment 5 bases; nucleotides outside the gene matches: 5. CDR3 nucleotide sequence: TGTGCCAGCAGCTTAGGAGCGGGGGTAGTAGATACGCAGTATTTT. It codes for CASSLGAGVVDTQYF.

This clone was found once. The rearrangement joins TRBV2 to TRBJ2-2; TRBD2 matches 13 bases. The germline CDR1 and CDR2 sequences are SNHLY and FYNNEI. The CDR3 is made up of 16 amino acids. V lost 5 bases and J lost 6; bases outside the gene matches: 6. The CDR3 DNA is TGTGCCAGCAGTAGACTAGCGGGGGGTATGTCCGGGGAGCTGTTTTTT. Translating it yields CASSRLAGGMSGELFF.

J is TRBJ1-1 and V is TRBV2, with D perhaps matching TRBD1 (5 bases). Trimming stripped 7 bases from V and 6 bases from J, with 15 bases between. The CDR3 spans 13 residues. CDR1 SNHLY and CDR2 FYNNEI come from the germline V gene. The CDR3 region is CASNGRAHAEAFF. CDR3 bases: TGTGCCAGCAATGGCAGGGCGCACGCTGAAGCTTTCTTT.

The chain is built from TRBV19 and TRBJ1-1, with D tentatively TRBD1 (6 bases). Germline-derived CDR1 and CDR2 are LNHDA and SQIVND (reference sequence). Trimming pared 7 bases from V and 1 base from J, leaving 13 bases between. This CDR3 region has 14 residues. Here the CDR3 DNA reads TGTGCCAGTATTCGGGGGGCCGGGAACACTGAAGCTTTCTTT. Protein product: CASIRGAGNTEAFF. Full variable domain (missing parts from reference TRBV19 and TRBJ1-1): DGGITQSPKYLFRKEGQNVTLSCEQNLNHDAMYWYRQDPGQGLRLIYYSQIVNDFQKGDIAEGYSVSREKKESFPLTVTSAQKNPTAFYLCASIRGAGNTEAFFGQGTRLTVV.

This clone was recorded many times. The chain employs TRBV5-1 and TRBJ1-1; 7 bases match TRBD1. V lost 4 bases and J lost 1; bases outside the gene matches: 7. Germline values: CDR1 SGHRS, CDR2 YFSETQ. This CDR3 has 15 residues. The CDR3 region is CASSPLGTANTEAFF. CDR3 nucleotide sequence: TGCGCCAGCAGCCCCTTGGGGACAGCGAACACTGAAGCTTTCTTT.

The CDR3 spells CASSLATGTRAYNSPLHF. DNA for the CDR3: TGTGCCAGCTCACTTGCTACAGGGACGAGGGCCTATAATTCACCCCTCCACTTT. The chain couples TRBV18 to TRBJ1-6; possible D gene TRBD1, 6 bases. The CDR3 runs to 18 residues. Trimming shortened V by 4 bases and J by 2 bases, and 18 bases separated the two germline ends. Germline V gene data show CDR1 as KGHSH and CDR2 as LQKENI.

This clone came up once. This chain links TRBV6-1 with TRBJ1-6, with 11 bases fitting TRBD1. The J segment lost 10 bases and the V segment lost 3 bases, leaving 5 bases of the junction unmatched. Germline lookup yields CDR1 MNHNS and CDR2 SASEGT. CDR3 length: 15 residues. CDR3 sequence: CASSERDRGRSPLHF. Written as DNA, the CDR3 is TGTGCCAGCAGTGAGCGGGACAGGGGGAGGTCACCCCTCCACTTT.